This TCR beta chain emerged from a study of cytomegalovirus exposure and HLA in healthy donors. The V gene's germline CDR1 is SGHTA and CDR2 FQGNSA. The CDR3 is made up of 17 amino acids. The junction had 14 bases not matched to a gene; V was cut back by 5 bases and J by 4 bases. To note about this clone: Antigen unknown.

Overall study results and limits: Specific recognition of CMV antigens was confirmed in vitro for a few chains (all CMV-associated). Among TCR sequences, most were rare, though some public TCRs appeared in many donors. Cytomegalovirus-associated TCR beta chains were listed, numbering roughly 150.

Only in-frame clones appear in the TCRdb table, and some are missing; sequencing was by immunoSEQ multiplex PCR. Here the sample spans some 110,000 clones, about nine tenths being singletons. The sequence was collected from a man younger than 35 in good health and CMV-seronegative. The sequencing sample was made of PBMCs. The rearrangement joins TRBV7-2 to TRBJ2-7, with 10 bases fitting TRBD1. The CDR3 here is CASSLRMTGGGRYEQYF. CDR3 bases: TGTGCCAGCAGCCTTAGAATGACAGGGGGCGGCCGGTACGAGCAGTACTTC.